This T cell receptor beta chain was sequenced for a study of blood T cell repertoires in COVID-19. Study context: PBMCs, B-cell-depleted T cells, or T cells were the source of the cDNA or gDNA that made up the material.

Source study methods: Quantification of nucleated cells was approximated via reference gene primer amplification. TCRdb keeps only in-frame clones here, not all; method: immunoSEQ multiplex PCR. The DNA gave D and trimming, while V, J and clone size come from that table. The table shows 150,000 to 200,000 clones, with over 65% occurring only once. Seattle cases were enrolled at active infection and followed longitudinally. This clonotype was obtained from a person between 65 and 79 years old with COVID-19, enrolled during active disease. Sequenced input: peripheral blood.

The CDR3 nucleotides read TGTGCCAGCAGTATAGCAGGGGGTTCTAACAATCAGCCCCAGCATTTT. Residues: CASSIAGGSNNQPQHF. This sequence joins TRBV28 and TRBJ1-5, with 7 nucleotides matching TRBD1. This CDR3 region has 16 residues. In germline, CDR1 is MDHEN, CDR2 SYDVKM. After removal of 5 bases from V and 3 bases from J, the junction contained 10 bases not matched to a gene.